This T cell receptor (beta chain) was identified in a study of early stage breast cancer tumors. Study-level points and caveats: Blood repertoires resembled normal breast more than tumor. Tumors had roughly 2.4-fold higher T cell density and higher clonality than adjacent normal breast tissue.

CDR1 is SGDLS, CDR2 YYNGEE, per germline. The CDR3 covers 15 residues. Trimming removed 0 bases at V and 4 bases at J, with 14 bases between. Blood replicates held 0.5 ug DNA, tumor or normal breast about 1.5 ug, two each. Data came from immunoSEQ multiplex PCR; TCRdb stores just in-frame clones and leaves some out. The sample contains roughly 53,000 clones, approximately 90% of which appear only once. As for this clone: Its target is not known.

The chain recombines TRBV9 with TRBJ2-7; D might be TRBD1 (5 bases). This receptor was taken from a person aged 65 to 85 with breast cancer. The sample consisted of blood. CDR3 DNA: TGTGCCAGCAGCGTAGGTAGGGGCATGTTATACGAGCAGTACTTC. Translated: CASSVGRGMLYEQYF.